The rows below give T cell receptor beta chains drawn from one sample of a study of monozygotic twins with inflammatory bowel disease. No DNA is given; TCRdb re-called the 5' RACE reads and lists each CDR3 protein once. The sample has around 230,000 distinct CDR3 sequences; the top ten hold approximately 1.5%. Specimen: blood. All receptors come from a human donor with ulcerative colitis or Crohn's disease, or a healthy co-twin of an affected twin (not recorded which). CDR3s include the opening cysteine and the closing phenylalanine or tryptophan.

>TRBJ1-2|TRBV11-2
CASSFAAGPYGYTF
>TRBJ1-2|TRBV7-9
CASSSPSDRGNYGYTF
>TRBJ2-1|TRBV7-2
CASSQDRGHVFEQFF
>TRBJ1-2|TRBV10-3
CAISESLLRNYGYTF
>TRBJ1-2|TRBV28
CASDNRGMESYGYTF
>TRBJ2-6|TRBV3-1
CASSQAGAGANVLTF
>TRBJ1-5|TRBV5-6
CASSLADRQPQHF
>TRBJ2-7|TRBV6-5
CASSYSTGGFENYEQYF
>TRBJ1-6|TRBV12-3/TRBV12-4
CASRYNSERHSPLHF
>TRBJ1-1|TRBV5-1
CASSLETLGDTEAFF
>TRBJ2-2|TRBV7-9
CASSSGQSGGLFF
>TRBJ2-3|TRBV12-3/TRBV12-4
CASSVGDTQYF
>TRBJ2-1|TRBV5-4
CASSFGGYNEQFF
>TRBJ1-5|TRBV6-1
CASSERATGGKPQHF
>TRBJ1-3|TRBV7-2
CASSLAGVPSSGNTIYF
>TRBJ2-1|TRBV15
CATSRGGGAYNEQFF
>TRBJ2-5|TRBV10-3
CAISDSPRGSSGGRTQYF
>TRBJ2-1|TRBV5-4
CASSLRQGPHNEQFF
>TRBJ2-2|TRBV7-6
CASSSTTETGELFF
>TRBJ2-3|TRBV6-1
CASSDTGTGDTQYF
>TRBJ2-1|TRBV27
CASSTKLAVSYNEQFF
>TRBJ2-2|TRBV12-3/TRBV12-4
CASSYADGELFF
>TRBJ1-5|TRBV5-1
CASKFGTASNQPQHF
>TRBJ1-2|TRBV20-1
CSARGGGYGYTF
>TRBJ1-2|TRBV6-5
CASSYSLGGLGNGYTF
>TRBJ2-2|TRBV12-3/TRBV12-4
CASMQGAGELFF
>TRBJ2-1|TRBV2
CASSELGTINNEQFF
>TRBJ2-5|TRBV7-3
CASSQGVGGLETQYF
>TRBJ2-1|TRBV5-1
CASNPGTKSSYNEQFF
>TRBJ2-6|TRBV11-2
CASSLGLSGANVLTF
>TRBJ1-5|TRBV6-4
CASSDSANQPQHF
>TRBJ2-3|TRBV5-1
CASSLVDFQTDTQYF
>TRBJ1-2|TRBV2
CASTPESYGYTF
>TRBJ2-1|TRBV20-1
CSAMENWFNEQFF
>TRBJ2-7|TRBV9
CASSVAQSSYEQYF
>TRBJ1-3|TRBV12-3/TRBV12-4
CASSSMAANTIYF
>TRBJ1-5|TRBV7-9
CASSSSGTGKPQHF
>TRBJ2-5|TRBV7-7
CASSPKKGSGQRETQYF
>TRBJ2-5|TRBV28
CASGSSGTREGTQYF
>TRBJ2-7|TRBV12-3/TRBV12-4
CASSQGLAGVYEQYF
>TRBJ2-3|TRBV27
CASSLYGVVETSKYF
>TRBJ1-3|TRBV7-6
CASSFGPTGGGNTIYF
>TRBJ2-2|TRBV5-4
CASSFGGNPGELFF
>TRBJ2-5|TRBV7-9
CASSFSPRQETQYF
>TRBJ2-5|TRBV20-1
CSATGRGGEETQYF
>TRBJ1-2|TRBV5-1
CASSLVANYGYTF
>TRBJ1-2|TRBV5-1
CASSSDLGADTYGYTF
>TRBJ1-1|TRBV5-4
CASRQPGLISEAFF
>TRBJ2-7|TRBV12-3/TRBV12-4
CASSFDTGAGDYEQYF
>TRBJ1-4|TRBV19
CASSIRGESVGKLFF
>TRBJ2-7|TRBV20-1
CSAVDSQTYEQYF
>TRBJ2-4|TRBV20-1
CNQSGVNIQYF
>TRBJ2-3|TRBV11-2
CASSRSRGGYSTDTQYF
>TRBJ1-1|TRBV10-3
CAISEGQGGMGTEAFF
>TRBJ1-1|TRBV3-1
CASSQRTGEEAFF